This T cell receptor beta chain originates from a study of T-cell reconstitution after alpha-beta-depleted transplantation in children. Study-level results: Surviving thymic progenitors and recipient T cells were the source of high TCRbeta diversity at day 60 in some patients. At the one-year point after transplant, T-cell counts and TCRbeta diversity were found to come mostly from T cells that had been newly produced. Alpha-beta T cells present about two months after transplant were reported to originate from several hundred expanded graft clones.

About this clonotype itself: Its cognate antigen is unknown.

TCRbeta library preparation incorporated unique molecular identifiers. MiXCR, applied by TCRdb to the PCR reads, yields one record per CDR3 protein. The data show more than 400,000 distinct CDR3 sequences, around two fifths seen once. CDR1 and CDR2 from the germline V gene are SGHRS and YFSETQ. Trimming left V 0 bases short and J 7 bases short, with 11 bases between. This CDR3 has 13 residues. The sample in question was PBMCs, obtained before TCRalphabeta/CD19-depleted stem cell transplant. The receptor's source is a girl aged 2 to 10 with aplastic anemia, due to receive a stem cell transplant. The V gene is TRBV5-1, the J gene TRBJ2-7, with D perhaps TRBD2 (6 bases). Here the CDR3 reads CASSLAAGREQYF. DNA for the CDR3: TGCGCCAGCAGCTTGGCCGCAGGGAGGGAGCAGTACTTC.